A selection of T cell receptor beta chains follows, all from one sample in a study of Ad26.COV2.S vaccination and SARS-CoV-2 variants. Assay: immunoSEQ multiplex PCR; the TCRdb copy retains only in-frame clones and omits some. The sample holds approximately 300,000 clones; approximately 86% are singletons and the top ten take 1.9%. This sample comprised peripheral blood, obtained in a trial of Ad26.COV2.S vaccine versus placebo. These receptors were taken from a person aged 18-60 years who received the Ad26.COV2.S COVID-19 vaccine or a placebo. CDR3s include the opening cysteine and the closing phenylalanine or tryptophan. A D gene is named only where the DNA matches it firmly. Size is omitted from some rows. Given values are once, few, many or a class for expanded clones.

TRBD1	NA	TRBV30	TRBJ1-4	TGTGCCTGGAACCCGACAGGGCAGGCTAATGAAAAACTGTTTTTT	CAWNPTGQANEKLFF
TRBD2	few	TRBV18	TRBJ2-3	TGTGCCAGCTCCCCGAACCCTAGCGGGAGCACAGATACGCAGTATTTT	CASSPNPSGSTDTQYF
TRBD2	NA	TRBV11-2	TRBJ2-7	TGTGCCAGCAGCCCTGGGGGTAGCGGGGGAACCTACGAGCAGTACTTC	CASSPGGSGGTYEQYF
NA	NA	TRBV19	TRBJ1-3	TGTGCCAGTATACCGGAGCTGCGGGGAAAGTCTGGAAACACCATATATTTT	CASIPELRGKSGNTIYF
TRBD1	once	TRBV5-6	TRBJ1-1	TGTGCCAGCAGCGGGGACAGGGGGCACACTGAAGCTTTCTTT	CASSGDRGHTEAFF
NA	many	TRBV5-1	TRBJ1-2	TGCGCCAGCAGCTTCGAAACTGGGGGCTATGGCTACACCTTC	CASSFETGGYGYTF
TRBD2	NA	TRBV7-3	TRBJ2-1	TGTGCCAGCAGCCGCACTAGCGGGGGGGCCTATGAGCAGTTCTTC	CASSRTSGGAYEQFF
TRBD1	NA	TRBV7-9	TRBJ1-5	TGTGCCAGCAGCAAACAGGGGACCAATCAGCCCCAGCATTTT	CASSKQGTNQPQHF
NA	NA	TRBV9	TRBJ1-4	TGTGCCAGCAGCGTAGCAGGGGTGGGTGAAAAACTGTTTTTT	CASSVAGVGEKLFF
NA	NA	TRBV5-1	TRBJ2-7	TGCGCCAGCAGCTTGGACATACCATCCTACGAGCAGTACTTC	CASSLDIPSYEQYF
NA	NA	TRBV13	TRBJ2-2	TGTGCCAGCAGCCGGGGACAGAACACCGGGGAGCTGTTTTTT	CASSRGQNTGELFF
NA	NA	TRBV5-4	TRBJ2-3	TGTGCCAGCAGCTACGACAGGCGACAACCTAGCACAGATACGCAGTATTTT	CASSYDRRQPSTDTQYF
NA	NA	TRBV2	TRBJ2-5	TGTGCCAGCAGTGCCCCGAGACTTGAGATTATACAAGAGACCCAGTACTTC	CASSAPRLEIIQETQYF
NA	NA	TRBV12-5	TRBJ1-1	TGTGCTAGTGGTTCCCCCATTGGGGGGCGATTCACTGAAGCTTTCTTT	CASGSPIGGRFTEAFF
TRBD1	few	TRBV25-1	TRBJ1-1	TGTGCCAGCGCCAGGGGGCTCAGTGCGGGGACTGAAGCTTTCTTT	CASARGLSAGTEAFF
NA	few	TRBV6-2/TRBV6-3	TRBJ2-7	TGTGCCAGCAGTTACTCGTCCGGGGGTCGGTACGAGCAGTACTTC	CASSYSSGGRYEQYF